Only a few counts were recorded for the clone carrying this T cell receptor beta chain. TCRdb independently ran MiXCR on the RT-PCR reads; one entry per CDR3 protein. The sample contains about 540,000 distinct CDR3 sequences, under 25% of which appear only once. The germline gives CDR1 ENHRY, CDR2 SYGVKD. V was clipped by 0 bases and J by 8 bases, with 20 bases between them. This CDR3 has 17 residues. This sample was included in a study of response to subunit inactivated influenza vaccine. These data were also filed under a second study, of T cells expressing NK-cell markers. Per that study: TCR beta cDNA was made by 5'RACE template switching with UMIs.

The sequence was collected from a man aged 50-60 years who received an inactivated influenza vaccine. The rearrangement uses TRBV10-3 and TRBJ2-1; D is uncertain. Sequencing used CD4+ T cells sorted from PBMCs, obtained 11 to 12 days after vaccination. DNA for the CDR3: TGTGCCATCAGTGAGTCGCCGGCTGGGTCGATGGACCATGAGCAGTTCTTC. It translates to CAISESPAGSMDHEQFF.